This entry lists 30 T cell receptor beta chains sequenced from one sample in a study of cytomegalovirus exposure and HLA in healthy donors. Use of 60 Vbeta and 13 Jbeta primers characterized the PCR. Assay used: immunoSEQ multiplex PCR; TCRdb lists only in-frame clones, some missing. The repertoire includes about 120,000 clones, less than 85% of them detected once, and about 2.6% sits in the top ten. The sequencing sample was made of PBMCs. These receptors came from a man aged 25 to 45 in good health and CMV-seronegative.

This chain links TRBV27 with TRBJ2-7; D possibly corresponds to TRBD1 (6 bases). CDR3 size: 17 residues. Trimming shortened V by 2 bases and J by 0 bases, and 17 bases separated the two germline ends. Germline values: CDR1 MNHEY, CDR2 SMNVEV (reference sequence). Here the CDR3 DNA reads TGTGCCAGCAGTTTAAGTCCCCGACAGGCCTTCTCCTACGAGCAGTACTTC. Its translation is CASSLSPRQAFSYEQYF.

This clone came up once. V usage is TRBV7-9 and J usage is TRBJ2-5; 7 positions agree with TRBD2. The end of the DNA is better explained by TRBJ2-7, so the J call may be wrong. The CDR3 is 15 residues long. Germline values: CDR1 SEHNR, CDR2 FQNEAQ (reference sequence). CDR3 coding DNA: TGTGCCAGCAGCCCCGGACTAGATAAGTCCCACGAGCAGTACTTC. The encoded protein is CASSPGLDKSHEQYF.

The CDR3 protein is CASTSQELAGSEQFF. CDR3 nucleotide sequence: TGTGCCAGCACCAGTCAGGAGCTAGCGGGCAGTGAGCAGTTCTTC. This rearrangement joins TRBV2 to TRBJ2-1; TRBD2 matches 8 bases. Germline-derived CDR1 and CDR2 are SNHLY and FYNNEI. This CDR3 contains 15 residues. V lost 7 bases and J lost 9; bases outside the gene matches: 14.

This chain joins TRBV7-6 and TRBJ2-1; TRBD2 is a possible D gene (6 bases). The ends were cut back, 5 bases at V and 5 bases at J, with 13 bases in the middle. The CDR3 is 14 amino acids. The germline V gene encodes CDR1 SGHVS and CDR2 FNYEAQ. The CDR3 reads CASSPQRANNEQFF. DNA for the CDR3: TGTGCCAGCAGCCCCCAGCGGGCCAACAATGAGCAGTTCTTC.

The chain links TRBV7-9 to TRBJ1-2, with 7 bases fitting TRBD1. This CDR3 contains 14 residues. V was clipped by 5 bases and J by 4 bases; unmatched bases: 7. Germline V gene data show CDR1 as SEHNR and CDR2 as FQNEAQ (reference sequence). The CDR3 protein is CASSEGQFFYGYTF. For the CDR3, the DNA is TGTGCCAGCAGCGAGGGACAGTTTTTCTATGGCTACACCTTC.

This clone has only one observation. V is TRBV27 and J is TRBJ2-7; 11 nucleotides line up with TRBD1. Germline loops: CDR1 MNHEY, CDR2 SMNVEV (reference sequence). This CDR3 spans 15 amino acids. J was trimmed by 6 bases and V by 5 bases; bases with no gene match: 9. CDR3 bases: TGTGCCAGCAGTCGTCCCGGGACAGGGGGGCGCGAGCAGTACTTC. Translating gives CASSRPGTGGREQYF.

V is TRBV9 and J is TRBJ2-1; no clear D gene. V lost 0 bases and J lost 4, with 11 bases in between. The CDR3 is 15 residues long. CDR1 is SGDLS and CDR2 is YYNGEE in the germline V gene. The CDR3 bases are TGTGCCAGCAGCGTAGACGGCCTACTATACAATGAGCAGTTCTTC. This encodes CASSVDGLLYNEQFF.

The CDR3 region has the DNA TGCGCCAGCAGCCAAGATCCGGGAGGCGCCTACGAGCAGTACTTC. It encodes CASSQDPGGAYEQYF. J is TRBJ2-7 and V is TRBV4-3; 7 bases map to TRBD2. This CDR3 is built from 15 residues. Per germline, CDR1 LGHNA and CDR2 YSLEER. V lost 0 bases to trimming and J lost 2 bases; unmatched junction nucleotides: 4.

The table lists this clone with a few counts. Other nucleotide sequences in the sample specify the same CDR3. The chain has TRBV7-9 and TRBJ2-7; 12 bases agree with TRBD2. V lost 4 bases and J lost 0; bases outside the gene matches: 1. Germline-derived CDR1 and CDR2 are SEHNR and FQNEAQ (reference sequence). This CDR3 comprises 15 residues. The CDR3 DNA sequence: TGTGCCAGCAGCTCGACTAGCGGGAGCTCCTACGAGCAGTACTTC. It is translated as CASSSTSGSSYEQYF.

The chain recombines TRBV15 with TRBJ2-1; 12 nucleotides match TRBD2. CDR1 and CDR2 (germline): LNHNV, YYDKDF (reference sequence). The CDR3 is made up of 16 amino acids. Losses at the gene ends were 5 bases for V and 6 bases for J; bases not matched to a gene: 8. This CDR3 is CATSGSLAGGSNEQFF. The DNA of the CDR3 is TGTGCCACCAGCGGATCACTAGCGGGAGGATCCAATGAGCAGTTCTTC.

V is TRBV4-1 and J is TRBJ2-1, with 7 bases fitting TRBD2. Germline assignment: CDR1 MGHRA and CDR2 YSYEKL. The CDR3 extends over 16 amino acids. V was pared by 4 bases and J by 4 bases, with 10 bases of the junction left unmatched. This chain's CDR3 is CASSPHAPSGYNEQFF. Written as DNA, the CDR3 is TGCGCCAGCAGCCCCCACGCCCCTAGCGGATACAATGAGCAGTTCTTC.

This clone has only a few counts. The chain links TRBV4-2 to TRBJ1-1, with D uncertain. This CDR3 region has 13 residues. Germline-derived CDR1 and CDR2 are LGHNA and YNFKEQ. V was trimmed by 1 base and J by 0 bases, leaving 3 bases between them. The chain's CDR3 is CASSQGVNTEAFF. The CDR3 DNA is TGTGCCAGCAGCCAAGGAGTGAACACTGAAGCTTTCTTT.

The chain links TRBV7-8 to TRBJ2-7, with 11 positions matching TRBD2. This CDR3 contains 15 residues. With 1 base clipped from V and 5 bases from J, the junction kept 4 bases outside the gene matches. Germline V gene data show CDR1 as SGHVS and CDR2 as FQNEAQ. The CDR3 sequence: CASSLVAGGPHEQYF. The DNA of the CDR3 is TGTGCCAGCAGCTTAGTAGCGGGAGGGCCCCACGAGCAGTACTTC.

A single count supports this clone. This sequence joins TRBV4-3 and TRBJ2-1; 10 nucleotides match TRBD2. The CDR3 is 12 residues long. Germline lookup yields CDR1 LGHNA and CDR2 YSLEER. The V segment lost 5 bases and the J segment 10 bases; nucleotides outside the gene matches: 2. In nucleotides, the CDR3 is TGCGCCAGCAGCAAGGGACTAGCGGAGCAGTTCTTC. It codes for CASSKGLAEQFF.

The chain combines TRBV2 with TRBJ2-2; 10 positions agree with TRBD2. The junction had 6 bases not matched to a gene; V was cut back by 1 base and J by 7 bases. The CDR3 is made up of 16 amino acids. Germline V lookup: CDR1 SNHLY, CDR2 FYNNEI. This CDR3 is CASSEVGLALVGELFF. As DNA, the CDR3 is TGTGCCAGCAGTGAAGTGGGACTAGCGCTGGTCGGGGAGCTGTTTTTT.

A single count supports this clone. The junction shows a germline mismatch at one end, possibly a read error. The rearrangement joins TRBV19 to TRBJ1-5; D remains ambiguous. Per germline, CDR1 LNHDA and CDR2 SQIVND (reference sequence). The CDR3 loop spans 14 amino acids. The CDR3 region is CASSIVPVAQPQNF. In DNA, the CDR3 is TGTGCCAGTAGTATCGTCCCGGTAGCTCAGCCCCAGAATTTT.

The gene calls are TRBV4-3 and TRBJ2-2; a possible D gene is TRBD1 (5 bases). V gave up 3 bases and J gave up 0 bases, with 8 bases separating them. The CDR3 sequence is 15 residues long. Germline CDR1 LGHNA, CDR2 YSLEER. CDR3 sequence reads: CASSQGLANTGELFF. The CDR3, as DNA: TGCGCCAGCAGCCAGGGGCTAGCGAACACCGGGGAGCTGTTTTTT.

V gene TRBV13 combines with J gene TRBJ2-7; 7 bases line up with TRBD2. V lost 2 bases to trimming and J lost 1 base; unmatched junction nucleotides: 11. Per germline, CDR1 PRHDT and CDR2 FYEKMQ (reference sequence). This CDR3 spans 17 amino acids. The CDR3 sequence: CASSLFGAGSLSYEQYF. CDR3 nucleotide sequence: TGTGCCAGCAGCTTATTCGGAGCGGGAAGTTTGTCCTACGAGCAGTACTTC. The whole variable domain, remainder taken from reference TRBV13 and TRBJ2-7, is AAGVIQSPRHLIKEKRETATLKCYPIPRHDTVYWYQQGPGQDPQFLISFYEKMQSDKGSIPDRFSAQQFSDYHSELNMSSLELGDSALYFCASSLFGAGSLSYEQYFGPGTRLTVT.

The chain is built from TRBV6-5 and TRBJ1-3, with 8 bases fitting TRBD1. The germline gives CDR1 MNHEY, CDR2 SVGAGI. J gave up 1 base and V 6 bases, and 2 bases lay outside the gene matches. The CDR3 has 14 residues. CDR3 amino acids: CASSRGQSGNTIYF. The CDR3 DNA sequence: TGTGCCAGCAGCAGGGGGCAATCTGGAAACACCATATATTTT.

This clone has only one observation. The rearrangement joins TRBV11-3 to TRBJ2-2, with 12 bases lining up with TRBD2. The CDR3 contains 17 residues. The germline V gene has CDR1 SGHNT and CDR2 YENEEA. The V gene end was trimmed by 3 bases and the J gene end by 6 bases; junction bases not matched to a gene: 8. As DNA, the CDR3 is TGTGCCAGCAGCTTTGGACTAGCGGGAAATCAGGCCGGGGAGCTGTTTTTT. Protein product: CASSFGLAGNQAGELFF.

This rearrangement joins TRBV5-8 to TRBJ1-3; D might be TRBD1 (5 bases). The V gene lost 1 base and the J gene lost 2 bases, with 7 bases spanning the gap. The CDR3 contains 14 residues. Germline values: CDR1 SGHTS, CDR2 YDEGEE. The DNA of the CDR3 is TGTGCCAGCAGCTTGCGGGGGGCTGGAAACACCATATATTTT. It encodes CASSLRGAGNTIYF.

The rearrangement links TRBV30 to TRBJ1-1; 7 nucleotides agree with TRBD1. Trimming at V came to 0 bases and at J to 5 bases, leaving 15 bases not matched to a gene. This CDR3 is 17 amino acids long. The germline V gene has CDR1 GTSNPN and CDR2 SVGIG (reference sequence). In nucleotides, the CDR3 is TGTGCCTGGAGTGTACGAGAATGGAGGGGGCAGGGGACTGAAGCTTTCTTT. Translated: CAWSVREWRGQGTEAFF. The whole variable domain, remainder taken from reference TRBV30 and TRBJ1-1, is SQTIHQWPATLVQPVGSPLSLECTVEGTSNPNLYWYRQAAGRGLQLLFYSVGIGQISSEVPQNLSASRPQDRQFILSSKKLLLSDSGFYLCAWSVREWRGQGTEAFFGQGTRLTVV.

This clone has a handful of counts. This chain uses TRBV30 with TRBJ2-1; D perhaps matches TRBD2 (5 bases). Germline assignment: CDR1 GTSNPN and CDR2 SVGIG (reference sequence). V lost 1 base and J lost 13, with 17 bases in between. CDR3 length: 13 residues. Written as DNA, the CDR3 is TGTGCCTGGAGTGACTCGGCCGGGGTTAGACAGTTCTTC. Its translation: CAWSDSAGVRQFF.

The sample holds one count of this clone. CDR3 coding DNA: TGTGCCAGCAGGAGGACAGGGGGTAGCTACAATGAGCAGTTCTTC. Encoded protein: CASRRTGGSYNEQFF. The chain employs TRBV5-4 and TRBJ2-1; TRBD1 matches at 10 bases. CDR3 size: 15 residues. Germline assignment: CDR1 SGHNT and CDR2 YYREEE (reference sequence). Trimming took 5 bases from V and 3 from J; bases not matched to a gene: 5.

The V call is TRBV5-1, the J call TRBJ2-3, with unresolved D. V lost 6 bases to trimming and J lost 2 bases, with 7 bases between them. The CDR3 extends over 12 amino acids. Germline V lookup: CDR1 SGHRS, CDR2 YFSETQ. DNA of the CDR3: TGCGCCAGCACCTTTAACACAGATACGCAGTATTTT. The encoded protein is CASTFNTDTQYF.

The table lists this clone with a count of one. The CDR3 loop is CASSLDRLRTDTQYF. The CDR3 DNA is TGTGCCAGCAGCCTCGACAGATTACGCACAGATACGCAGTATTTT. The rearrangement links TRBV28 to TRBJ2-3; a possible D gene is TRBD1 (5 bases). The CDR3 has 15 amino acids. CDR1 is MDHEN, CDR2 SYDVKM, per germline. V was pared by 6 bases and J by 1 base, with 14 bases between.

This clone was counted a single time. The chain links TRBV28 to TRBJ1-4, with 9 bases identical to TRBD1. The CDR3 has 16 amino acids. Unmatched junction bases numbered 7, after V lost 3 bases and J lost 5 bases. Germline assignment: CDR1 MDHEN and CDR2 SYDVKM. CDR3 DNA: TGTGCCAGCAGTTTGCCCCGGGGGACAGGGAATGAAAAACTGTTTTTT. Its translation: CASSLPRGTGNEKLFF.

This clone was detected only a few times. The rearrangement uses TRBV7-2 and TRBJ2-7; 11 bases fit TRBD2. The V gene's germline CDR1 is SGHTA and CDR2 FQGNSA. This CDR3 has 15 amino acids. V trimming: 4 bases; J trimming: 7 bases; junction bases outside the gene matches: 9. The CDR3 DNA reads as TGTGCCAGCAGCTCGACTAGCGGGATGCGAAAGGAGCAGTACTTC. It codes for CASSSTSGMRKEQYF.

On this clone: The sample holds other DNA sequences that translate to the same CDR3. CDR3 sequence (DNA): TGTGCCAGCAGTGGGCGACAGGGGCCGTTCGGAGAGCTGTTTTTT. Amino acids: CASSGRQGPFGELFF. V usage is TRBV25-1 and J usage is TRBJ2-2, with 8 bases matching TRBD1. Germline CDR1 and CDR2: MGHDK and SYGVNS. The ends lost 4 bases at V and 11 bases at J; junction bases unmatched: 12. The CDR3 runs 15 residues.

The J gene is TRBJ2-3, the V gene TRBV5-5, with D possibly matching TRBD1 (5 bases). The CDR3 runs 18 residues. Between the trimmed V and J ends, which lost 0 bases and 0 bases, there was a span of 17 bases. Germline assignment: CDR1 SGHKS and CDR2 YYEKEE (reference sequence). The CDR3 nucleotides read TGTGCCAGCAGCTTGGAAGCCAGGGCCGTAGAGAGCACAGATACGCAGTATTTT. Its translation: CASSLEARAVESTDTQYF.